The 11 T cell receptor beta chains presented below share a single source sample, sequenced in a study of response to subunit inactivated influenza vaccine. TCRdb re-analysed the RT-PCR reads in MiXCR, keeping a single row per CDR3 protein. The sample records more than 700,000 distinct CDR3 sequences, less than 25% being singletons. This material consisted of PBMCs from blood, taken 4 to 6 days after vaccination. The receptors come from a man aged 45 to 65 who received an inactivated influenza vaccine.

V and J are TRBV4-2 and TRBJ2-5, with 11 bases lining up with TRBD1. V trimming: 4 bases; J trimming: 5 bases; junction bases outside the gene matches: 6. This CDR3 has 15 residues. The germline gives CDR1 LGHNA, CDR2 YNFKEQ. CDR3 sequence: CASSRRTGGDETQYF. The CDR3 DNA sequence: TGTGCCAGCAGCCGACGGACAGGGGGCGATGAGACCCAGTACTTC.

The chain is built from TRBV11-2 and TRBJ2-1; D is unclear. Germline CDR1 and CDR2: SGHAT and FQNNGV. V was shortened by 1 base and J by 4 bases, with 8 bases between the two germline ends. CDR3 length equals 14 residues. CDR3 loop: CASSLVARYNEQFF. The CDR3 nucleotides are TGTGCCAGCAGCTTAGTGGCTCGATACAATGAGCAGTTCTTC.

The CDR3, as DNA: TGTGCCAGCAGTTTGGCTAGCGTGACCTACGAGCAGTACTTC. The encoded protein is CASSLASVTYEQYF. This chain links TRBV12-3 or TRBV12-4 with TRBJ2-7; D possibly corresponds to TRBD2 (6 bases). Trimming cost V 3 bases and J 2 bases, with 11 bases left between them. The CDR3 is 14 amino acids.

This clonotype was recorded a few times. CDR3 amino acids: CASNHRTKIKASGELFF. Here the CDR3 DNA reads TGTGCCAGCAATCACCGGACCAAAATCAAAGCCTCGGGGGAGCTGTTTTTT. This sequence joins TRBV12-3 or TRBV12-4 and TRBJ2-2; D ambiguous. The CDR3 runs to 17 residues. V lost 7 bases and J 8 bases, leaving 26 bases between the germline ends.

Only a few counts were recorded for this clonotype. The CDR3 sequence: CASSLEVGPLPQHF. The CDR3 region has the DNA TGTGCCAGCAGTTTAGAGGTCGGCCCACTGCCCCAGCATTTT. This sequence joins TRBV12-3 or TRBV12-4 and TRBJ1-5, with D unclear. The CDR3 has 14 amino acids. The V and J ends lost 1 base and 9 bases respectively, with 13 bases between them.

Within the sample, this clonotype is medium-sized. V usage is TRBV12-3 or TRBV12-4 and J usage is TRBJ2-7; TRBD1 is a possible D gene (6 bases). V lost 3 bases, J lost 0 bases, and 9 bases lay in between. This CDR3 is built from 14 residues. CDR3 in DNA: TGTGCCAGCAGTTTCGGACAGTCCTCCTACGAGCAGTACTTC. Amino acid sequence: CASSFGQSSYEQYF.

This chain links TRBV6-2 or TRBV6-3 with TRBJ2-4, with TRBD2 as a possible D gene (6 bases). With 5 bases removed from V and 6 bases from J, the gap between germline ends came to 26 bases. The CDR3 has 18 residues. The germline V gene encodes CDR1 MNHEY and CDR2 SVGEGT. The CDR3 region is CASSGPVYSSGVGNIQYF. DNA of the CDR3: TGTGCCAGCAGTGGCCCCGTATACTCGTCGGGGGTCGGAAACATTCAGTACTTC.

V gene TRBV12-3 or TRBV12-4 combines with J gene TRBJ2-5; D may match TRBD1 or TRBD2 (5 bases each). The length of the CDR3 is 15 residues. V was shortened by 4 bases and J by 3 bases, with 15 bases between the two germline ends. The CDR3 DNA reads TGTGCCAGCAGTTCCACGGGACCTACAAAAGAGACCCAGTACTTC. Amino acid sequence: CASSSTGPTKETQYF.

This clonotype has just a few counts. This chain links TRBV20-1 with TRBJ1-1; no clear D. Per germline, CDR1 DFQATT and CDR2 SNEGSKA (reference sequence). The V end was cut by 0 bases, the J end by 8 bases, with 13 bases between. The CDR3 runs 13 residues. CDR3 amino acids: CSARDQQWVEAFF. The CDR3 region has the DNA TGCAGTGCTAGAGACCAACAATGGGTCGAAGCTTTCTTT.

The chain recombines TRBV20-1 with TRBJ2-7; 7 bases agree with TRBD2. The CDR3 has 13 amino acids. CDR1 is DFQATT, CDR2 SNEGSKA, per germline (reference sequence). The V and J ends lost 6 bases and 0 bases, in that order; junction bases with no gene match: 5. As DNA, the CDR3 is TGCAGTGCGAGCCGGGACTACTCCTACGAGCAGTACTTC. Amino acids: CSASRDYSYEQYF.

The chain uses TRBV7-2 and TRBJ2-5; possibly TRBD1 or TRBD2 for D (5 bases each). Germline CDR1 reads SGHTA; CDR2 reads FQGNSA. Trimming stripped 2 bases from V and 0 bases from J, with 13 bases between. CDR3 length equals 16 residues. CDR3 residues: CASSLSGTSYQETQYF. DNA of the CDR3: TGTGCCAGCAGCTTATCAGGGACCTCGTACCAAGAGACCCAGTACTTC.